The entry that follows covers one T cell receptor (beta chain) sequence. Its target is unknown. The sample is drawn from a study of OX40 agonist ivuxolimab in advanced cancers. Overall study context: Partial responses were achieved by three patients: one hepatocellular carcinoma, two cutaneous melanoma.

Germline assignment: CDR1 KGHSH and CDR2 LQKENI. V was pared by 2 bases and J by 1 base, with 6 bases between. CDR3 length: 14 amino acids. General observations from the study: Partial responders treated at 0.1-3.0 mg/kg exhibited clonal expansion among the lowest measured. The CD4+ and CD8+ T cells in the blood had expanded clonally by week 6 at 0.1 to 3.0 mg/kg.

TCRdb's copy holds only in-frame clones and misses some; the assay was immunoSEQ multiplex PCR. The table has some 40,000 clones, around four fifths seen once. The input for sequencing was CD4+ or CD8+ T cells sorted from blood, taken in a trial of the OX40 agonist ivuxolimab. The origin of this receptor is an adult with an advanced solid tumor such as melanoma, head and neck, liver or kidney cancer. The rearrangement uses TRBV18 and TRBJ1-5; D remains ambiguous. The DNA of the CDR3 is TGTGCCAGCTCACCAGGGTCGAGCAATCAGCCCCAGCATTTT. It encodes CASSPGSSNQPQHF.